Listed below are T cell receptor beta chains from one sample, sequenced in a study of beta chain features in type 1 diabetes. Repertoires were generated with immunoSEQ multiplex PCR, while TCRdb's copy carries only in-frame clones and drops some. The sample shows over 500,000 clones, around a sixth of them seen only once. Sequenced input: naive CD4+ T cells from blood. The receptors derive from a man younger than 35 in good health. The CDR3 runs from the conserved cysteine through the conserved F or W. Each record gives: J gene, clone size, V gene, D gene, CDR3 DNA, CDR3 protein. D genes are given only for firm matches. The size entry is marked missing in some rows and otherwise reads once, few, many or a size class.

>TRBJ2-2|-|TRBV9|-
TGTGCCAGCAGCGTAGAAGTGGGTAACACCGGGGAGCTGTTTTTT
CASSVEVGNTGELFF
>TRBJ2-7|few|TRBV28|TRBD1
TGTGCCAGCAGTTCGTCCGGGACAGGAGGCTACGAGCAGTACTTC
CASSSSGTGGYEQYF
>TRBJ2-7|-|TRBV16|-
TGTGCCAGCAGCCGCACAGGGTCAGGAACCTACGAGCAGTACTTC
CASSRTGSGTYEQYF
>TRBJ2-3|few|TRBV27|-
TGTGCCAGCAGTTTGGGTGGTCTTCGCACAGATACGCAGTATTTT
CASSLGGLRTDTQYF
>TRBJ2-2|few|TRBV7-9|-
TGTGCCAGCAGCCTGTGGACCCACCCCACCGGGGAGCTGTTTTTT
CASSLWTHPTGELFF
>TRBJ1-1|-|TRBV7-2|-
TGTGCCAGCGGTGACCTAGGAAACACTGAAGCTTTCTTT
CASGDLGNTEAFF
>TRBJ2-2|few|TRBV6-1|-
TGTGCCAGCAGTGAAATCGGCACACTCACCGGGGAGCTGTTTTTT
CASSEIGTLTGELFF
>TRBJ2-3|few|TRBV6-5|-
TGTGCCAGCAGTCACCGGGCCGCAGATACGCAGTATTTT
CASSHRAADTQYF
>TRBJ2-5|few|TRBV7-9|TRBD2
TGTGCCAGCAGCTTAGTGGGGCGGACTAGCGGCTCCCAAGAGACCCAGTACTTC
CASSLVGRTSGSQETQYF
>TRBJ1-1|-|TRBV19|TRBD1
TGTGCCAGTAGTCACCCCTCAGGGGGGGGAGCTTTCTTT
CASSHPSGGGAFF
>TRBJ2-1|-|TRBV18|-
TGTGCCAGCTCACCAAAAAGCGGAGGCTCCTACAATGAGCAGTTCTTC
CASSPKSGGSYNEQFF
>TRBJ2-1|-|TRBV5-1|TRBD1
TGCGCCAGCAGCTTGGGGACAGGGCCGCCTAGTGAGCAGTTCTTC
CASSLGTGPPSEQFF
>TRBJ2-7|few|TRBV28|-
TGTGCCAGCAGTTCACCCCCTTCTAGCTTCTACGAGCAGTACTTC
CASSSPPSSFYEQYF
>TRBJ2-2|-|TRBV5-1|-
TGCGCCAGCAGCTTGTCAGCTTTGAACACCGGGGAGCTGTTTTTT
CASSLSALNTGELFF
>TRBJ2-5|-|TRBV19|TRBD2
TGTGCCAGTAGTATGACCGCTAGCGGACAAGAGACCCAGTACTTC
CASSMTASGQETQYF
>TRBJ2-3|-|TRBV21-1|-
TGTGCCAGCAGACTCTTTCTAAACTCGATAGCGGGGGGGCGTGACACAGATACGCAGTATTTT
CASRLFLNSIAGGRDTDTQYF
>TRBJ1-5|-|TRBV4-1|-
TGCGCCAGCAGCCACGCAGGGGTCCTCAGGGATAGGCCCCAGCATTTT
CASSHAGVLRDRPQHF
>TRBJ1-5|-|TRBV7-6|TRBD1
TGTGCCAGCAGCTTAAGAACAGGGGGCAATCAGCCCCAGCATTTT
CASSLRTGGNQPQHF
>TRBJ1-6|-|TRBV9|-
TGTGCCAGCAGCGTAGACGGTAACAATAATTCACCCCTCCACTTT
CASSVDGNNNSPLHF
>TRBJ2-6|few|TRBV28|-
TGTGCCAGCAGTTTAGAAGCCTCTGGGGCCAACGTCCTGACTTTC
CASSLEASGANVLTF
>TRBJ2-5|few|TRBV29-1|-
TGCAGCGTTGAAGATCCCCTCGTCCAAGTGACCCAGTACTTC
CSVEDPLVQVTQYF
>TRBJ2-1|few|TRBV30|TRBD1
TGTGCCTGGAGACGACAGGGGGTATCCTACAATGAGCAGTTCTTC
CAWRRQGVSYNEQFF
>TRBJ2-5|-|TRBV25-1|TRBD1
TGTGCCAGCAGTGATCGGCAGGGGGCTCTCGTGGAGACCCAGTACTTC
CASSDRQGALVETQYF
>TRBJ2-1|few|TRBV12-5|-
TGTGCTAGTGGTTTGGTAGTCGGCGATGAGCAGTTCTTC
CASGLVVGDEQFF
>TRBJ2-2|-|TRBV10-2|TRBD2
TGCGCCAGCAAGCTAGCGGGAGGGCGTACCGGGGAGCTGTTTTTT
CASKLAGGRTGELFF
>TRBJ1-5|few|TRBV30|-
TGTGCCTGGAGTGGTACCACAGGGAAGCATTTT
CAWSGTTGKHF
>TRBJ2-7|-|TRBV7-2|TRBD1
TGTGCCAGCAGCTTAGGGACAGGGGGGCTAGAGCAGTACTTC
CASSLGTGGLEQYF
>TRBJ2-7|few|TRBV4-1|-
TGCGCCAGCAGCCAGACAGGGAGGGCCTACGAGCAGTACTTC
CASSQTGRAYEQYF
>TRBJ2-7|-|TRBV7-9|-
TGTGCCAGCAGCTTAGTCCCCTACGAGCAGTACTTC
CASSLVPYEQYF
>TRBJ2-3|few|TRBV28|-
TGTGCCATCCAGGGCGCAGATACGCAGTATTTT
CAIQGADTQYF
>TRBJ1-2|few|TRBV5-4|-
TGTGCCAGCAGCATCGACAGCTATGGCTACACCTTC
CASSIDSYGYTF
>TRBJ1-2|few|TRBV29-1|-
TGCAGCGTTGGAGGGGGTCGGGATGGCTACACCTTC
CSVGGGRDGYTF
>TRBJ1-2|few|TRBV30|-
TGTGCCTGGACTTATAGGGGACGCGGGAGTGGCTACACCTTC
CAWTYRGRGSGYTF
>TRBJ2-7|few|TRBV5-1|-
TGCGCCAGCAGCTTGAGTAGCGGAGCCTACGAGCAGTACTTC
CASSLSSGAYEQYF
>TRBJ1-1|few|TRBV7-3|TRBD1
TGTGCCAGCAGCTCCCAGGGGGCTGGAGGCACTGAAGCTTTCTTT
CASSSQGAGGTEAFF
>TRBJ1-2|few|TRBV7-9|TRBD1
TGTGCCAGCAGCCTACAGGGGTACTATGGCTACACCTTC
CASSLQGYYGYTF
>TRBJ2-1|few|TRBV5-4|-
TGTGCCAGCAGCGTGGGTTCCTACAATGAGCAGTTCTTC
CASSVGSYNEQFF
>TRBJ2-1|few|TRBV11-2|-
TGTGCCAGCAGCTTAATCCGGAGGAGCTCCTACAATGAGCAGTTCTTC
CASSLIRRSSYNEQFF
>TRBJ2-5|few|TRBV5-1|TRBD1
TGCGCCAGCAGCGTTCAGACAGGGGAAGAGACCCAGTACTTC
CASSVQTGEETQYF
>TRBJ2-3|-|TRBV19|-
TGTGCCAGTAGTATAGCCGTCAGCACAGATACGCAGTATTTT
CASSIAVSTDTQYF
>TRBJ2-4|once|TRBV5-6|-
TGTGCCAGCAGATTGCGGGGAACCAAAAACATTCAGTACTTC
CASRLRGTKNIQYF
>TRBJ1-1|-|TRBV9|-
TGTGCCAGCAGTCGATTTCAGGGGAACACTGAAGCTTTCTTT
CASSRFQGNTEAFF
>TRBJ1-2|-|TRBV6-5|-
TGTGCCAGCAGTTACTCCCACAGGACGCACTATGGCTACACCTTC
CASSYSHRTHYGYTF
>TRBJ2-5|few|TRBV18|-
TGTGCCAGCTCACCAGCCTCCGAGACCCAGTACTTC
CASSPASETQYF
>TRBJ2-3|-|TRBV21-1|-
TGTGCCAGCAGCATACCAGATACGCAGTATTTT
CASSIPDTQYF
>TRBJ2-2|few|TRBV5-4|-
TGTGCCAGCAGGGACCGGGGGACAACGGGGACCGGGGAGCTGTTTTTT
CASRDRGTTGTGELFF
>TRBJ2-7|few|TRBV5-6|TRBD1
TGTGCCAGCAGCTTGGAGACAGGGGGGTACGAGCAGTACTTC
CASSLETGGYEQYF
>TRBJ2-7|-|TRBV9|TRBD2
TGTGCCAGCAGCGCTAGCGGGCTCTACGAGCAGTACTTC
CASSASGLYEQYF
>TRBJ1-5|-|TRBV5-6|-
TGTGCCAGCAGCTTGGGGACCAGGGAGCCCCAGCATTTT
CASSLGTREPQHF
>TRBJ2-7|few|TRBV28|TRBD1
TGTGCCAGCAGTTTAGTCGGCAGGGGGGAGCAGTACTTC
CASSLVGRGEQYF
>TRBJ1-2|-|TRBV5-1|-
TGCGCCAGCAGCCTAATCACAGGGCCGGATGGCTACACCTTC
CASSLITGPDGYTF
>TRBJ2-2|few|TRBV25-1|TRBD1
TGTGCCAGCAGTGAAGGCCCCGGACAGGGGCCCGGGGAGCTGTTTTTT
CASSEGPGQGPGELFF
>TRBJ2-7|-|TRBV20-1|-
TGCAGTGCTAGGACTAGTTACGAGCAGTACTTC
CSARTSYEQYF
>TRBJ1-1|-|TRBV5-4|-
TGTGCCAGCAGCAGGGACGTCTCAAACACTGAAGCTTTCTTT
CASSRDVSNTEAFF
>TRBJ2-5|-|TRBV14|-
TGTGCCAGCAGCCAGTACCGTCCGGGAGAGACCCAGTACTTC
CASSQYRPGETQYF